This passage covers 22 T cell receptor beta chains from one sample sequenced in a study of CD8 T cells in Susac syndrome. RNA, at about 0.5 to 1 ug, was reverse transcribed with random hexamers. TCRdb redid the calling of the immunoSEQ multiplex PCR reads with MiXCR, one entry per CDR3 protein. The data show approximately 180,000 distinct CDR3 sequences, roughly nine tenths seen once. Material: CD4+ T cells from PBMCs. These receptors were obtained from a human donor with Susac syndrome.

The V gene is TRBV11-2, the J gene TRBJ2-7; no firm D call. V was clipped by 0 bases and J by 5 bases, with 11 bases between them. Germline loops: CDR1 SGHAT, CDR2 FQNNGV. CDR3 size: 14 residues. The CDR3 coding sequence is TGTGCCAGCAGCTTAGATAGAATCCCCCACGAGCAGTACTTC. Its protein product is CASSLDRIPHEQYF.

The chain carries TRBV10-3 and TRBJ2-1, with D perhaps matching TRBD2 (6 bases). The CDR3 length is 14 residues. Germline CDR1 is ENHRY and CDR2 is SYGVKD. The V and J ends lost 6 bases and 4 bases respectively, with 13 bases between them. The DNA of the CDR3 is TGTGCCATCAGAGCTTCGGGACTTTACAATGAGCAGTTCTTC. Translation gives CAIRASGLYNEQFF.

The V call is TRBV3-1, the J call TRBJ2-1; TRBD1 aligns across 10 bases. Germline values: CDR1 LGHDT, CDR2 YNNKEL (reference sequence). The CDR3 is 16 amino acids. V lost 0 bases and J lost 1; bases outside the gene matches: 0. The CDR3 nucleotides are TGTGCCAGCAGCCAAGAGGGACAGGGGTCCTACAATGAGCAGTTCTTC. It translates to CASSQEGQGSYNEQFF.

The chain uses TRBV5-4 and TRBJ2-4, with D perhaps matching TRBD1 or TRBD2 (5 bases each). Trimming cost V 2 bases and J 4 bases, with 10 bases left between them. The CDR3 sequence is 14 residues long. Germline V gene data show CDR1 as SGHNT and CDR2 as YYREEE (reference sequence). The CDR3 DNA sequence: TGTGCCAGCAGCTTAACGGGGCTAAAAAACATTCAGTACTTC. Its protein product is CASSLTGLKNIQYF.

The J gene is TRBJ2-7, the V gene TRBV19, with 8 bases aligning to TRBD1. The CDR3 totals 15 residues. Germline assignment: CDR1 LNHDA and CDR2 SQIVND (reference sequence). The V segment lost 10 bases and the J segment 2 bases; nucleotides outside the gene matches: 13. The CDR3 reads CATAIEGQGPYEQYF. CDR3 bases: TGTGCCACCGCTATAGAAGGACAGGGACCCTACGAGCAGTACTTC.

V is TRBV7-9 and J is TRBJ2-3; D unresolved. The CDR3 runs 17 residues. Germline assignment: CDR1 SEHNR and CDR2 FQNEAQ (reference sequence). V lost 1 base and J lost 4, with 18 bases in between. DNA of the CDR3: TGTGCCAGCAGCTTAGTATACGCGGTCCTGAGCGCAGATACGCAGTATTTT. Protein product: CASSLVYAVLSADTQYF.

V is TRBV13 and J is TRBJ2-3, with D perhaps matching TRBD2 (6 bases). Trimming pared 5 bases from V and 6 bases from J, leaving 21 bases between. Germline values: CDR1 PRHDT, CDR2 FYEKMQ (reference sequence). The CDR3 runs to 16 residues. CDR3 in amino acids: CASSLQIGGLTDTQYF. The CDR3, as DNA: TGTGCCAGCAGCCTCCAAATCGGAGGGTTAACCGATACGCAGTATTTT.

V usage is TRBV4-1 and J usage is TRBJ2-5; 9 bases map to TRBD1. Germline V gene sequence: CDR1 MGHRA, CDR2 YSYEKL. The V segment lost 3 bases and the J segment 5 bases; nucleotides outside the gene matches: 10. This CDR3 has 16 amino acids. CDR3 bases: TGCGCCAGCAGCCATAACCTGGGACAGGGTCGTGAGACCCAGTACTTC. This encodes CASSHNLGQGRETQYF.

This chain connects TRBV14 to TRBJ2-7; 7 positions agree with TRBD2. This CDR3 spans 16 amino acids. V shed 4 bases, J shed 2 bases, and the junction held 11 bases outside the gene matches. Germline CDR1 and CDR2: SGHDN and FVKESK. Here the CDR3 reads CASSLGPAGSTYEQYF. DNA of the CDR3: TGTGCCAGCAGCCTGGGCCCAGCGGGGTCAACCTACGAGCAGTACTTC.

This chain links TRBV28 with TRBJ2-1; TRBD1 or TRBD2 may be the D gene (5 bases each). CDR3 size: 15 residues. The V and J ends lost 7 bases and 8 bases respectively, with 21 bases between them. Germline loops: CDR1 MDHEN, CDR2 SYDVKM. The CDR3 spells CASIPQGRSSYEQFF. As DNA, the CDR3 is TGTGCCAGCATACCGCAGGGACGGTCCAGTTATGAGCAGTTCTTC.

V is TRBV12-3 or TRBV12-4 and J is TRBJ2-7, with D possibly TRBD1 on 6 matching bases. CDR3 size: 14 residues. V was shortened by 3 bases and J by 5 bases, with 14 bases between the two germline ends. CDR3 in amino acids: CASSFLHRDHEQYF. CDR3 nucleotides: TGTGCCAGCAGTTTTTTGCACAGGGACCACGAGCAGTACTTC.

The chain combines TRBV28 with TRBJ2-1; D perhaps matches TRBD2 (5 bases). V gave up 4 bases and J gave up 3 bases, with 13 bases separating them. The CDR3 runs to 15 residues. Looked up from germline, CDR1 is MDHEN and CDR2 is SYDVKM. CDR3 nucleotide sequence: TGTGCCAGCAGTTCAAGCGGAAATCTCTACAATGAGCAGTTCTTC. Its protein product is CASSSSGNLYNEQFF.

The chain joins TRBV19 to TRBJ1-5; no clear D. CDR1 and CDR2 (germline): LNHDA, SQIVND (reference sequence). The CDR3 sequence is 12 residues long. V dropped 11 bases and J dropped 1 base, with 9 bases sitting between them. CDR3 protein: CAAKGSNQPQHF. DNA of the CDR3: TGTGCCGCGAAAGGGAGCAATCAGCCCCAGCATTTT. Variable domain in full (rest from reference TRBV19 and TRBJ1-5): DGGITQSPKYLFRKEGQNVTLSCEQNLNHDAMYWYRQDPGQGLRLIYYSQIVNDFQKGDIAEGYSVSREKKESFPLTVTSAQKNPTAFYLCAAKGSNQPQHFGDGTRLSIL.

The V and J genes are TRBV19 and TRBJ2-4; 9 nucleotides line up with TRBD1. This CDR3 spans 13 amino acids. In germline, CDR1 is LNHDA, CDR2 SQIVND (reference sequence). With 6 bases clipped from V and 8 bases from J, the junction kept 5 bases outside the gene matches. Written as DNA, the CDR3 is TGTGCCAGTAGGGGGACAGGGTATGACATTCAGTACTTC. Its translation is CASRGTGYDIQYF.

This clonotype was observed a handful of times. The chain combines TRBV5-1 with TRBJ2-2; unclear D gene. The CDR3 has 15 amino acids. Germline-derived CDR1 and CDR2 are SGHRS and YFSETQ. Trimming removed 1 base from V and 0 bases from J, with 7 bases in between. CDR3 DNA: TGCGCCAGCAGCTTGAGTCGTTCGAACACCGGGGAGCTGTTTTTT. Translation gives CASSLSRSNTGELFF.

The CDR3 coding sequence is TGTGCCTACGCTCTAGGCTACGAGCAGTACTTC. It specifies CAYALGYEQYF. V usage is TRBV30 and J usage is TRBJ2-7; no firm D call. The CDR3 sequence is 11 residues long. In germline, CDR1 is GTSNPN, CDR2 SVGIG (reference sequence). Trimming left V 7 bases short and J 3 bases short, with 10 bases between.

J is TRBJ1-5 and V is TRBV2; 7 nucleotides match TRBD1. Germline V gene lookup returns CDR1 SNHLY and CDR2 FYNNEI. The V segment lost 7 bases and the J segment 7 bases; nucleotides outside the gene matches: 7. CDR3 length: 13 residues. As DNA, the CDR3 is TGTGCCAGCACCAGACAGGGAGAACAGCCCCAGCATTTT. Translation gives CASTRQGEQPQHF. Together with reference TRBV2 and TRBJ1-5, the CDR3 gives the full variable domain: EPEVTQTPSHQVTQMGQEVILRCVPISNHLYFYWYRQILGQKVEFLVSFYNNEISEKSEIFDDQFSVERPDGSNFTLKIRSTKLEDSAMYFCASTRQGEQPQHFGDGTRLSIL.

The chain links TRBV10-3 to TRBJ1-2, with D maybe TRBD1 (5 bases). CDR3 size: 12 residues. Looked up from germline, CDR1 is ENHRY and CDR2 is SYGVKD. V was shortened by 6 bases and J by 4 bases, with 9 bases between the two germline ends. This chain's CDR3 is CAIRRQSYGYTF. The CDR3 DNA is TGTGCCATCAGACGACAGAGCTATGGCTACACCTTC.

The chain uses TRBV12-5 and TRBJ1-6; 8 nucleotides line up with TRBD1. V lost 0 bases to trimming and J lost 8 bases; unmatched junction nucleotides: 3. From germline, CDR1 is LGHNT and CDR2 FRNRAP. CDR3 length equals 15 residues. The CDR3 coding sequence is TGTGCTAGTGGTTTGGTCGGACAGGGACATTCACCCCTCCACTTT. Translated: CASGLVGQGHSPLHF.

The CDR3 loop is CASSPPGLGIYEQYF. In DNA form, the CDR3 reads TGTGCCAGCAGTCCACCGGGACTAGGGATTTACGAGCAGTACTTC. This sequence joins TRBV2 and TRBJ2-7; 8 bases fit TRBD2. CDR3 length: 15 residues. Losses at the gene ends were 5 bases for V and 4 bases for J; bases not matched to a gene: 10. Looked up from germline, CDR1 is SNHLY and CDR2 is FYNNEI.

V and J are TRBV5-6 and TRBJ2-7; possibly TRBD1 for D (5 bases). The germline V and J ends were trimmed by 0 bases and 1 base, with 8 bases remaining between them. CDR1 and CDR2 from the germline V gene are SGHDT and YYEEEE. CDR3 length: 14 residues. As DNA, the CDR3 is TGTGCCAGCAGCTTGGGACAGAAGTCCTACGAGCAGTACTTC. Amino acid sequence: CASSLGQKSYEQYF.

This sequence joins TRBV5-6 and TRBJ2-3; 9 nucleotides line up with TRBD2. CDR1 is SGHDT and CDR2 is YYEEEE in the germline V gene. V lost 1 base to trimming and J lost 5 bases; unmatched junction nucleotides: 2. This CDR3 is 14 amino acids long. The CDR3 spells CASSLYSGRDTQYF. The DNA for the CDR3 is TGTGCCAGCAGCTTGTATAGCGGGAGAGATACGCAGTATTTT.